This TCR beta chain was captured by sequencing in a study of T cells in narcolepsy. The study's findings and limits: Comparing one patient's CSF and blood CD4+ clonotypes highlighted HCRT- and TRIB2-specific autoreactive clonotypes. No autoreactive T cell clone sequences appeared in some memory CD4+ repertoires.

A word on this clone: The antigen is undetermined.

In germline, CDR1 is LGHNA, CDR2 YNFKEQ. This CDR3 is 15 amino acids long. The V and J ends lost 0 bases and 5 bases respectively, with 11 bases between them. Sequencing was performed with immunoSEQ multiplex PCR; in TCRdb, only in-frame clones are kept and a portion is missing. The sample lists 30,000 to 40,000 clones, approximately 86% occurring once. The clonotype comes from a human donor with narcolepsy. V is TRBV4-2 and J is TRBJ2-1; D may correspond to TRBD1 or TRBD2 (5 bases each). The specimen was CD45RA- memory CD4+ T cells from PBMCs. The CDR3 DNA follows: TGTGCCAGCAGCCAAGATCTGAGGGGCCACAATGAGCAGTTCTTC. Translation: CASSQDLRGHNEQFF.